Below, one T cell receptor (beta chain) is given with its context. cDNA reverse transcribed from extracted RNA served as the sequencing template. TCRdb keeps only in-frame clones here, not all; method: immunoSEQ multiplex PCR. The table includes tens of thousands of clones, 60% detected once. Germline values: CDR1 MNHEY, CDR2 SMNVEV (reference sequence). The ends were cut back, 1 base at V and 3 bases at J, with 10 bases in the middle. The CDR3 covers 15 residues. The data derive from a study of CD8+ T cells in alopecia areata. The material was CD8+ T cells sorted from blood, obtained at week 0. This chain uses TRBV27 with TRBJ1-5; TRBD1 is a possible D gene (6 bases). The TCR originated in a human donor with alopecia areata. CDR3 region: CASSLLQGPNQPQHF. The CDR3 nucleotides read TGTGCCAGCAGTTTATTACAGGGCCCCAATCAGCCCCAGCATTTT.